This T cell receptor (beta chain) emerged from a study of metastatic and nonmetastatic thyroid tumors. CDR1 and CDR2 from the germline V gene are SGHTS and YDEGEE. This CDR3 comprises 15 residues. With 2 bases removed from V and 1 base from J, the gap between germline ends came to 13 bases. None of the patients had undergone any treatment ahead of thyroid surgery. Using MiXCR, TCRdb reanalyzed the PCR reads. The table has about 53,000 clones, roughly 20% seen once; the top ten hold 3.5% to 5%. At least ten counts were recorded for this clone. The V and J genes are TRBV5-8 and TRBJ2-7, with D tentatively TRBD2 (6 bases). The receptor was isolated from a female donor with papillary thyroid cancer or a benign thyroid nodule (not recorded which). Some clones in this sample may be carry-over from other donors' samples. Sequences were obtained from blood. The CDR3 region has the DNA TGTGCCAGCAGCTTAGGGCCGGGGGATTCCTACGAGCAGTACTTC. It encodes CASSLGPGDSYEQYF. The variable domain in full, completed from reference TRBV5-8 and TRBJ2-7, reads EAGVTQSPTHLIKTRGQQATLRCSPISGHTSVYWYQQALGLGLQFLLWYDEGEERNRGNFPPRFSGRQFPNYSSELNVNALELEDSALYLCASSLGPGDSYEQYFGPGTRLTVT.